This T cell receptor beta chain was profiled in a study of graft-versus-host responses after intestinal transplantation. Whole-study context: For about three years after anti-thymocyte globulin induction, all recipients took tacrolimus and steroids. General study points: The marrow of recipients harbored GvH clones, and ileum or blood showed some of them first. Declines in HvG clones occurring early post-transplant were associated with peak circulating GvH clone levels. Allografts from individuals with graft-donor T cell macrochimerism displayed high graft-versus-host to host-versus-graft clonal ratios.

In the case of this clone: Antigen unknown.

Clones were sequenced by immunoSEQ multiplex PCR, and TCRdb holds only the in-frame ones, with some missing. Of roughly 28,000 clones listed, roughly 80% were seen once; the top ten hold 0.7%. This clonotype was obtained from a human donor who received an intestinal transplant. Material: unstimulated CD4+ T cells sorted from spleen or lymph node cells, obtained before intestinal transplant.

The CDR3 DNA is TGCAGCGCCAAGACAGGGGGAGAGACCCAGTACTTC. It codes for CSAKTGGETQYF. The V and J genes are TRBV29-1 and TRBJ2-5; 9 bases map to TRBD1. V shed 7 bases and J 4 bases; nucleotides not matched to a gene: 4. CDR1 is SQVTM and CDR2 is ANQGSEA in the germline V gene. The CDR3 sequence is 12 residues long.